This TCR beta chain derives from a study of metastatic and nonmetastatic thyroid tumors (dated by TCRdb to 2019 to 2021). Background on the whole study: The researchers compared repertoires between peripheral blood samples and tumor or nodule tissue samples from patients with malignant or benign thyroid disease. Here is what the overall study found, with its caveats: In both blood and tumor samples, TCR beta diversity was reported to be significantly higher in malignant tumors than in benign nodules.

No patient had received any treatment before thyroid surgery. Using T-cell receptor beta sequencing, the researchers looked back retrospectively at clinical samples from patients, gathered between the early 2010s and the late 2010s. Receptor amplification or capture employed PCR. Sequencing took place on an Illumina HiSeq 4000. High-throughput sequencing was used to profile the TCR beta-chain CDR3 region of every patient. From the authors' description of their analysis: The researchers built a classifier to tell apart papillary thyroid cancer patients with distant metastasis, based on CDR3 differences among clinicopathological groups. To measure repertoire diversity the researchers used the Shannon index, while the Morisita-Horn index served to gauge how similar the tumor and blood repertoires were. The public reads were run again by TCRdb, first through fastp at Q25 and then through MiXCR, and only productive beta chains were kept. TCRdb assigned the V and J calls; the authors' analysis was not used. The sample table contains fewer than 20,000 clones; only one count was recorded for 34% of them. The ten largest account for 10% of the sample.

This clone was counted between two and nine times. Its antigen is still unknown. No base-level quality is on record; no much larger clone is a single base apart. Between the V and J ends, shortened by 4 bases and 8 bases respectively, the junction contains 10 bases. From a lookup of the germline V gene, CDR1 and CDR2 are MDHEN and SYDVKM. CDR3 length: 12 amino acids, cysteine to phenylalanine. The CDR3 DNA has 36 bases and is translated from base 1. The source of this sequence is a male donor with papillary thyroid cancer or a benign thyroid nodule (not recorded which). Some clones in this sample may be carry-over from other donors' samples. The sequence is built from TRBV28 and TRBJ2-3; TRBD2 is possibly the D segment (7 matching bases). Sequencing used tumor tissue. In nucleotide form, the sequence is TGTGCCAGCAGTTATAGGGGGGGTACGCAGTATTTT. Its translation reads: CASSYRGGTQYF.